The 32 T cell receptor beta chains presented below share a single source sample, sequenced in a study of blood T cells in healthy people across ages. A second PCR of about 6 to 11 cycles used a sample-barcoded 5' primer and a J-beta primer mix. TCRdb re-called the 5' RACE reads through MiXCR, storing one row per CDR3 protein. The repertoire includes roughly 1.9 million distinct CDR3 sequences, about 39% of them detected once, and under 25% sits in the top ten. Sequenced: blood. Receptors originate from a human donor in good health.

This clonotype was observed a few times. CDR3 residues: CSVTQSQFLTDTQYF. The CDR3 region has the DNA TGCAGCGTCACTCAAAGCCAGTTTCTGACGGATACGCAGTATTTT. V is TRBV29-1 and J is TRBJ2-3; D is ambiguous. The V and J ends lost 6 bases and 6 bases respectively, with 22 bases between them. This CDR3 spans 15 amino acids. CDR1 is SQVTM, CDR2 ANQGSEA, per germline.

The chain is built from TRBV9 and TRBJ2-3, with a weak D call TRBD2 (5 bases). Trimming removed 0 bases from V and 2 bases from J, with 10 bases in between. The CDR3 runs to 15 residues. Germline lookup yields CDR1 SGDLS and CDR2 YYNGEE. In DNA, the CDR3 is TGTGCCAGCAGCGTAGGTGCGGAGGTCACAGATACGCAGTATTTT. Translated, it gives CASSVGAEVTDTQYF.

The V call is TRBV28, the J call TRBJ2-7; 11 nucleotides align to TRBD1. CDR3 length: 18 residues. CDR1 MDHEN and CDR2 SYDVKM come from the germline V gene. Trimming at V came to 6 bases and at J to 3 bases, leaving 16 bases not matched to a gene. The DNA of the CDR3 is TGTGCCAGCAGCCACTTACACAGAACCGGGACAGGGGGCTACGAGCAGTACTTC. Translated: CASSHLHRTGTGGYEQYF.

The rearrangement links TRBV7-3 to TRBJ1-1; a possible D gene is TRBD1 (5 bases). Germline CDR1 reads SGHTA; CDR2 reads FQGTGA. With 1 base removed from V and 1 base from J, the gap between germline ends came to 13 bases. The CDR3 has 16 amino acids. The CDR3 nucleotides read TGTGCCAGCAGCTTAAAGGGGCCTCCTTCGAACACTGAAGCTTTCTTT. Translated: CASSLKGPPSNTEAFF. Variable domain in full (rest from reference TRBV7-3 and TRBJ1-1): GAGVSQTPSNKVTEKGKYVELRCDPISGHTALYWYRQSLGQGPEFLIYFQGTGAADDSGLPNDRFFAVRPEGSVSTLKIQRTERGDSAVYLCASSLKGPPSNTEAFFGQGTRLTVV.

The chain combines TRBV7-2 with TRBJ1-5; D is unresolved. Trimming took off 1 base at V and 4 bases at J, with 11 bases between the two ends. The germline V gene has CDR1 SGHTA and CDR2 FQGNSA. This CDR3 region has 15 residues. CDR3 in DNA: TGTGCCAGCAGCTTAGGTCGGCAGCCTAATCAGCCCCAGCATTTT. Its translation: CASSLGRQPNQPQHF.

This chain uses TRBV30 with TRBJ2-1; no clear D. V was clipped by 2 bases and J by 4 bases, with 6 bases between them. Germline CDR1 GTSNPN, CDR2 SVGIG (reference sequence). The CDR3 has 12 amino acids. The CDR3 DNA reads as TGTGCCTGGAGTTTTAGTTACAATGAGCAGTTCTTC. As protein: CAWSFSYNEQFF.

The rearrangement joins TRBV10-3 to TRBJ1-2; 7 bases align to TRBD1. Germline V gives CDR1 ENHRY, CDR2 SYGVKD. The CDR3 has 15 residues. J was trimmed by 3 bases and V by 10 bases; bases with no gene match: 14. The CDR3, as DNA: TGTGCCAACCGAAGGGAGCTACAGGGGCACTATGGCTACACCTTC. It codes for CANRRELQGHYGYTF.

This sequence joins TRBV4-1 and TRBJ2-5, with 7 positions matching TRBD1. The J call may be wrong; the DNA end is better matched by TRBJ2-7. CDR1 is MGHRA, CDR2 YSYEKL, per germline. The CDR3 extends over 15 amino acids. The CDR3 is CASSLETGPLYEQYF. As DNA, the CDR3 is TGCGCCAGCAGCCTAGAGACAGGGCCCCTCTACGAGCAGTACTTC.

This clonotype was recorded a few times. The rearrangement uses TRBV10-3 and TRBJ2-1; no definite D call. Trimming pared 2 bases from V and 12 bases from J, leaving 11 bases between. The CDR3 is 12 amino acids. Germline CDR1 and CDR2: ENHRY and SYGVKD. CDR3 sequence: CAISEKLQAQFF. CDR3 nucleotide sequence: TGTGCCATCAGTGAGAAACTCCAGGCGCAGTTCTTC.

The rearrangement links TRBV6-2 or TRBV6-3 to TRBJ2-6; no clear D. Germline CDR1 and CDR2: MNHEY and SVGEGT. CDR3 length: 15 residues. V was cut by 5 bases and J by 0 bases, with 8 bases left in between. The CDR3 is CASSPYFSGANVLTF. CDR3 DNA: TGTGCCAGCAGTCCATATTTCTCTGGGGCCAACGTCCTGACTTTC.

This clonotype was picked up a small number of times. The V and J genes are TRBV6-5 and TRBJ2-5; TRBD2 matches at 12 bases. Germline V gene lookup returns CDR1 MNHEY and CDR2 SVGAGI. This CDR3 comprises 16 residues. The V and J ends lost 2 bases and 2 bases, in that order; junction bases with no gene match: 3. The CDR3 DNA sequence: TGTGCCAGCAGTTACCTAGCGGGGGGGGTACAAGAGACCCAGTACTTC. As protein: CASSYLAGGVQETQYF.

Written as DNA, the CDR3 is TGCAGCACCCGGGACGCCGGGGGGACCCAGTACTTC. It specifies CSTRDAGGTQYF. The chain recombines TRBV29-1 with TRBJ2-5; TRBD2 might be the D (6 bases). CDR1 and CDR2 from the germline V gene are SQVTM and ANQGSEA. The germline V and J ends were trimmed by 8 bases and 7 bases, with 17 bases remaining between them. The CDR3 length is 12 residues.

There are a few counts of this clonotype. This chain's CDR3 is CASMGSGAGEETQYF. The DNA of the CDR3 is TGTGCCAGCATGGGGAGCGGGGCAGGGGAAGAGACCCAGTACTTC. The V call is TRBV6-2 or TRBV6-3, the J call TRBJ2-5; D is possibly TRBD2 (7 bases). Germline CDR1 MNHEY, CDR2 SVGEGT. V was shortened by 7 bases and J by 3 bases, with 18 bases between the two germline ends. This CDR3 contains 15 residues.

This clonotype has at least ten counts. The chain links TRBV28 to TRBJ2-7, with D possibly TRBD2 on 5 matching bases. The CDR3 runs 13 residues. Germline V lookup: CDR1 MDHEN, CDR2 SYDVKM. The V gene lost 6 bases and the J gene lost 1 base, with 10 bases spanning the gap. CDR3: CASSSSPSYEQYF. The CDR3 DNA reads TGTGCCAGCAGCTCTAGCCCGTCCTACGAGCAGTACTTC. Full variable domain (outside the CDR3, taken from reference TRBV28 and TRBJ2-7): DVKVTQSSRYLVKRTGEKVFLECVQDMDHENMFWYRQDPGLGLRLIYFSYDVKMKEKGDIPEGYSVSREKKERFSLILESASTNQTSMYLCASSSSPSYEQYFGPGTRLTVT.

In regard to this clonotype: Compared with germline, one end of the junction differs, possibly owing to a read error. This sequence joins TRBV11-1 and TRBJ2-1, with D unresolved. From germline, CDR1 is SGHAT and CDR2 FQDESV (reference sequence). The CDR3 is made up of 21 amino acids. The CDR3 region has the DNA TGTGTCAGCAGCTTGCCTGGACCTAGGATGACCCGCATAAGCTCCTACAATGAGCAGTTCTTC. Translated: CVSSLPGPRMTRISSYNEQFF.

This chain uses TRBV6-6 with TRBJ2-1; D not resolved. Germline CDR1 is MNHNY and CDR2 is SVGAGI (reference sequence). V dropped 2 bases and J dropped 7 bases, with 6 bases sitting between them. The CDR3 is 12 residues long. CDR3 residues: CASSYESNEQFF. CDR3 DNA sequence: TGTGCCAGCAGTTACGAGTCGAATGAGCAGTTCTTC.

This clonotype was counted a few times. The chain couples TRBV29-1 to TRBJ2-7; TRBD2 is a possible D gene (7 bases). V lost 4 bases and J 6 bases, leaving 13 bases between the germline ends. Per germline, CDR1 SQVTM and CDR2 ANQGSEA. This CDR3 has 12 amino acids. The CDR3 reads CSVGAGEGEQYF. In DNA form, the CDR3 reads TGCAGCGTTGGGGCAGGGGAGGGCGAGCAGTACTTC.

This sequence joins TRBV20-1 and TRBJ2-7; maybe TRBD1 (7 bases). This CDR3 contains 15 residues. V was shortened by 6 bases and J by 4 bases, with 22 bases between the two germline ends. CDR1 DFQATT and CDR2 SNEGSKA come from the germline V gene (reference sequence). The chain's CDR3 is CSAPRGDSALYEQYF. Written as DNA, the CDR3 is TGCAGTGCCCCGAGGGGGGACAGTGCTCTGTACGAGCAGTACTTC.

The chain carries TRBV19 and TRBJ2-7; D is perhaps TRBD2 (6 bases). The CDR3 runs to 15 residues. Germline lookup yields CDR1 LNHDA and CDR2 SQIVND (reference sequence). Deletions cut 3 bases from V and 3 bases from J, with 15 bases between. In DNA form, the CDR3 reads TGTGCCAGTAGTATGCGGGACGGTGGGCTCTACGAGCAGTACTTC. Amino acids: CASSMRDGGLYEQYF.

J is TRBJ2-5 and V is TRBV7-9; 7 positions agree with TRBD2. V dropped 5 bases and J dropped 2; count of bases not matched to a gene: 11. Per the germline V gene, CDR1 is SEHNR and CDR2 is FQNEAQ (reference sequence). CDR3 length: 16 residues. The CDR3 region is CASSLLGSGQQETQYF. The CDR3 bases are TGTGCCAGCAGCCTGCTCGGTAGCGGGCAACAAGAGACCCAGTACTTC. Full variable domain (missing parts from reference TRBV7-9 and TRBJ2-5): DTGVSQNPRHKITKRGQNVTFRCDPISEHNRLYWYRQTLGQGPEFLTYFQNEAQLEKSRLLSDRFSAERPKGSFSTLEIQRTEQGDSAMYLCASSLLGSGQQETQYFGPGTRLLVL.

This clonotype turned up a few times. The genes are TRBV7-2 and TRBJ1-4, with 8 positions matching TRBD1. The J segment lost 8 bases and the V segment lost 5 bases, leaving 10 bases of the junction unmatched. The CDR3 runs to 15 residues. The germline V gene has CDR1 SGHTA and CDR2 FQGNSA. CDR3 amino acids: CASSVRTGLKEKLFF. DNA for the CDR3: TGTGCCAGCAGCGTGAGGACAGGGCTTAAGGAAAAACTGTTTTTT.

CDR3 bases: TGCAGCGTAGAGGGAGGGGATTCTAGCACAGATACGCAGTATTTT. Its protein is CSVEGGDSSTDTQYF. The rearrangement uses TRBV29-1 and TRBJ2-3; 7 positions match TRBD2. The length of the CDR3 is 15 residues. CDR1 and CDR2 (germline): SQVTM, ANQGSEA. The junction had 9 bases not matched to a gene; V was cut back by 6 bases and J by 0 bases.

The chain couples TRBV7-3 to TRBJ2-3, with 12 bases fitting TRBD2. From germline, CDR1 is SGHTA and CDR2 FQGTGA. V dropped 1 base and J dropped 4; count of bases not matched to a gene: 6. The CDR3 runs 17 residues. The CDR3 protein is CASSLKASGGASDTQYF. CDR3 DNA: TGTGCCAGCAGCTTAAAGGCTAGCGGGGGGGCCTCAGATACGCAGTATTTT.

The V and J genes are TRBV4-2 and TRBJ2-1; a weak D match, TRBD2 (5 bases). Trimming pared 3 bases from V and 0 bases from J, leaving 18 bases between. Germline V gene data show CDR1 as LGHNA and CDR2 as YNFKEQ. This CDR3 region has 18 residues. CDR3 DNA: TGTGCCAGCAGCCAGAGGGTAGGGAGATCTTTCTCCTACAATGAGCAGTTCTTC. It yields the protein CASSQRVGRSFSYNEQFF.

The V and J genes are TRBV5-6 and TRBJ1-2, with TRBD1 as a possible D gene (5 bases). The CDR3 contains 12 residues. The V end lost 3 bases, the J end lost 6 bases, and 9 bases lay between the germline ends. Germline lookup yields CDR1 SGHDT and CDR2 YYEEEE. CDR3 coding DNA: TGTGCCAGCAGCTACAGGAGGAATGGCTACACCTTC. Translating gives CASSYRRNGYTF.

The chain employs TRBV6-5 and TRBJ2-2; 8 nucleotides line up with TRBD2. Germline assignment: CDR1 MNHEY and CDR2 SVGAGI. J lost 3 bases, V lost 0 bases, and 12 bases had no gene match. This CDR3 is 19 amino acids long. The CDR3, as DNA: TGTGCCAGCAGTTACTCAATGACCTCCACGGGGGGGTACACCGGGGAGCTGTTTTTT. It yields the protein CASSYSMTSTGGYTGELFF.

This clonotype came up a few times. This chain joins TRBV5-1 and TRBJ1-4, with TRBD1 matching 8 bases. CDR3 length: 14 residues. Losses at the gene ends were 6 bases for V and 5 bases for J; bases not matched to a gene: 6. Germline CDR1 SGHRS, CDR2 YFSETQ. CDR3 in DNA: TGCGCCAGCACCGTGACAGGGGAAAATGAAAAACTGTTTTTT. Translating gives CASTVTGENEKLFF.

The chain uses TRBV10-3 and TRBJ2-6, with TRBD2 identical over 10 bases. The V gene's germline CDR1 is ENHRY and CDR2 SYGVKD. The CDR3 is made up of 18 amino acids. V was pared by 4 bases and J by 1 base, with 7 bases of the junction left unmatched. The CDR3 loop is CAISGPGSGGSGANVLTF. Here the CDR3 DNA reads TGTGCCATCAGTGGCCCAGGTAGCGGGGGGTCTGGGGCCAACGTCCTGACTTTC.

The CDR3 region is CSAKQGYRNIQYF. The DNA of the CDR3 is TGCAGCGCAAAACAGGGCTATCGAAACATTCAGTACTTC. The chain carries TRBV20-1 and TRBJ2-4; a possible D gene is TRBD1 (6 bases). This CDR3 comprises 13 residues. Germline-derived CDR1 and CDR2 are DFQATT and SNEGSKA (reference sequence).

This sequence joins TRBV6-5 and TRBJ1-2; the D is unclear. The ends were cut back, 0 bases at V and 8 bases at J, with 13 bases in the middle. In germline, CDR1 is MNHEY, CDR2 SVGAGI. The CDR3 sequence is 14 residues long. The chain's CDR3 is CASSYSWADPGYTF. The CDR3 DNA reads TGTGCCAGCAGTTACTCCTGGGCTGACCCGGGCTACACCTTC.

The rearrangement links TRBV6-5 to TRBJ2-2, with TRBD1 as a possible D gene (5 bases). The CDR3 loop spans 13 amino acids. Per the germline V gene, CDR1 is MNHEY and CDR2 is SVGAGI. V gave up 6 bases and J gave up 5 bases, with 10 bases separating them. The CDR3 sequence: CASSWAGTGELFF. The CDR3 nucleotides are TGTGCCAGCAGCTGGGCAGGGACCGGGGAGCTGTTTTTT.

J is TRBJ2-5 and V is TRBV5-1; tentatively, D is TRBD2 (6 bases). CDR1 SGHRS and CDR2 YFSETQ come from the germline V gene. Trimming took off 4 bases at V and 0 bases at J, with 16 bases between the two ends. The CDR3 extends over 16 amino acids. The CDR3 bases are TGCGCCAGCAGCCTCCCGCCGGGGGTCTACCAAGAGACCCAGTACTTC. It is translated as CASSLPPGVYQETQYF.